The next 3 T cell receptor beta chains were all read from a single sample in a study of Ad26.COV2.S vaccination and SARS-CoV-2 variants (dated by TCRdb to 2020 to 2023). The treatment or condition label, read with the paper, signifies: roughly 20 received Ad26.COV2.S at low or high dose, single or two shots; about five received placebo; per-sample allocation not given. For vaccine and placebo recipients, the sequenced repertoires came from samples collected on day 63 after the first injection. Receptor libraries were prepared by the immunoSEQ multiplex PCR assay. TCRdb's version of the immuneACCESS table is confined to in-frame rearrangements and falls short of the full clone set. An unresolved V gene accounts for under half of the shortfall where checked; the remainder is of unknown origin. A total of some 320,000 clones appear in this sample, around four fifths of them only once. Of the sample, 2% to 2.5% is held by the ten largest clones.

The sequences come from peripheral blood, collected in a trial of Ad26.COV2.S vaccine versus placebo. These receptors came from a person between 18 and 65 years old who received the Ad26.COV2.S COVID-19 vaccine or a placebo.

This clone appeared once. The rearrangement joins TRBV11-3 to TRBJ2-5; the D gene is possibly TRBD1 (6 bases). Germline CDR1 reads SGHNT; CDR2 reads YENEEA. This CDR3 spans 14 amino acids. V lost 0 bases and J lost 5, with 10 bases in between. The CDR3, as DNA: TGTGCCAGCAGCTTAGAAGGGGGAGAGGAGACCCAGTACTTC. It is translated as CASSLEGGEETQYF.

This rearrangement joins TRBV5-1 to TRBJ2-2, with 8 bases that match TRBD1. Germline V gene data show CDR1 as SGHRS and CDR2 as YFSETQ. The CDR3 length is 15 residues. With 2 bases clipped from V and 5 bases from J, the junction kept 5 bases outside the gene matches. CDR3 sequence (DNA): TGCGCCAGCAGCTTCCAGGGGGCGGAAACCGGGGAGCTGTTTTTT. Translating gives CASSFQGAETGELFF.

This chain uses TRBV5-4 with TRBJ1-1; D not certain. Germline loops: CDR1 SGHNT, CDR2 YYREEE (reference sequence). V lost 0 bases to trimming and J lost 0 bases, with 12 bases between them. The CDR3 totals 16 residues. The CDR3, as DNA: TGTGCCAGCAGCTTGGGGGTACTAGCAGTGAACACTGAAGCTTTCTTT. Its translation is CASSLGVLAVNTEAFF.